This T cell receptor (beta chain) was captured in a study of cytomegalovirus exposure and HLA in healthy donors. Study overall: Caucasian-associated ancestry cluster membership applied to just over 80% of around 400 genotyped donors.

The PCR had 60 Vbeta and 13 Jbeta primers. Profiled with immunoSEQ multiplex PCR; TCRdb holds only in-frame clones, not every one. There are about 140,000 clones in the sample; roughly four fifths occur only once, and 8.8% lies in the top ten. This clone was observed a few times. Its target is unknown. The CDR3 is made up of 13 amino acids. Trimming removed 4 bases at V and 5 bases at J, with 12 bases between. CDR1 and CDR2 from the germline V gene are GTSNPN and SVGIG (reference sequence). Though nominally healthy at sampling, donors likely had unrecorded immune exposures. Notes on the study in general: The availability of immune exposure information extended only to CMV serostatus. In an earlier analysis, most TCR beta V segments were productive about 87% or about 30% of the time.

The chain couples TRBV30 to TRBJ1-5, with D possibly TRBD1 on 5 matching bases. The sequenced sample consisted of PBMCs. The sequence came from a woman aged 45-65 years in good health and CMV-seropositive. Here the CDR3 reads CAWKDQGYQPQHF. The CDR3 DNA is TGTGCCTGGAAAGATCAGGGCTATCAGCCCCAGCATTTT.